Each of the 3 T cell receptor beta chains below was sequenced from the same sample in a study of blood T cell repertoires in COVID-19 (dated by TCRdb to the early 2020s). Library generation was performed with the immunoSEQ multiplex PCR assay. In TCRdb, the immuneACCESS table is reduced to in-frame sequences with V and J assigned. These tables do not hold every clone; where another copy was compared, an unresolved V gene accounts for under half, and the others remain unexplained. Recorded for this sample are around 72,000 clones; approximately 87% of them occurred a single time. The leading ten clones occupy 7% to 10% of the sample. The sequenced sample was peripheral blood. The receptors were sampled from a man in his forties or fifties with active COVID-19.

CDR3 sequence: CASSLTGELDYGYTF. CDR3 DNA sequence: TGTGCCAGCTCGTTGACAGGGGAGTTGGACTATGGCTACACCTTC. The chain employs TRBV18 and TRBJ1-2, with 8 bases aligning to TRBD1. V gave up 6 bases and J gave up 3 bases; unmatched junction bases: 9. The CDR3 is made up of 15 amino acids. Germline-derived CDR1 and CDR2 are KGHSH and LQKENI.

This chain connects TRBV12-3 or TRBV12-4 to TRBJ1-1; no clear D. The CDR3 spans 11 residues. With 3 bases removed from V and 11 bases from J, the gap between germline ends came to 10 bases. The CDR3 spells CASSLNGPAFF. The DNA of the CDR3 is TGTGCCAGCAGTTTGAATGGGCCCGCTTTCTTT.

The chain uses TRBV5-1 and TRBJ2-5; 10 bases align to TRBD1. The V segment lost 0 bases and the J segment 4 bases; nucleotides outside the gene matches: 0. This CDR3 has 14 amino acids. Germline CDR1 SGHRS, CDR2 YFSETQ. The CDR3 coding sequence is TGCGCCAGCAGCTTGGGACAGGGGGCAGAGACCCAGTACTTC. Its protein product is CASSLGQGAETQYF.